A single sample is the source of the 15 T cell receptor beta chains below, sequenced in a study of tumor-infiltrating lymphocytes in primary liver carcinoma. The researchers produced TCR beta cDNA from roughly 500 ng total RNA with a constant-region primer. Slightly modified ARM-PCR, run as three nested multiplex PCR rounds, produced the TCR beta libraries. For 10 cycles apiece, the opening two PCR rounds ran with TRBV1-TRBV30 forward primers and a C-beta reverse primer. Using its own MiXCR run on the multiplex PCR reads, TCRdb lists one record per CDR3 protein. The data show 300,000 to 400,000 distinct CDR3 sequences, 65% seen once. Germline DNA was also extracted, while the blood RNA originated from unsorted whole blood. Source material: peripheral blood. These receptors were obtained from a man aged 35 to 55 with primary liver carcinoma and hepatitis B virus infection.

As regards this clonotype: A single base separates this from a much larger clone, so it may be a read error. J is TRBJ2-1 and V is TRBV28; 7 positions agree with TRBD2. Germline CDR1 is MDHEN and CDR2 is SYDVKM. The CDR3 runs to 15 residues. The CDR3 nucleotides read TGTGCCAACAGTTTTACTAGCGAGATCTACAATGAGCAGTTCTTC. Translating it yields CANSFTSEIYNEQFF.

As to this clonotype: A much larger clone differs by one base, so this may be a read error. The gene calls are TRBV5-4 and TRBJ2-6; D ambiguous. Germline CDR1 and CDR2: SGHNT and YYREEE (reference sequence). The CDR3 is 15 amino acids. The CDR3 DNA is TGTTCCAGCAGCCTCCCAGGAACGGGGGCCAACGTCCTGACTTTC. It specifies CSSSLPGTGANVLTF.

This clonotype was counted at least ten times. This rearrangement joins TRBV7-9 to TRBJ1-2, with unresolved D. Trimming shortened V by 4 bases and J by 12 bases, and 12 bases separated the two germline ends. Germline V gene lookup returns CDR1 SEHNR and CDR2 FQNEAQ (reference sequence). This CDR3 comprises 11 residues. The chain's CDR3 is CASSSAWFHTF. CDR3 in DNA: TGTGCCAGCAGCTCCGCCTGGTTTCACACCTTC.

The J gene is TRBJ1-4, the V gene TRBV10-3; tentative D call: TRBD1 (5 bases). CDR1 and CDR2 (germline): ENHRY, SYGVKD. V lost 5 bases and J lost 7, with 17 bases in between. CDR3 length: 15 residues. The CDR3 sequence is CAISKWTWRGEKLFF. The DNA of the CDR3 is TGTGCCATCAGTAAGTGGACATGGAGAGGTGAAAAACTGTTTTTT.

V is TRBV11-2 and J is TRBJ2-7; 9 bases fit TRBD1. V lost 8 bases and J lost 2; bases outside the gene matches: 10. CDR1 is SGHAT and CDR2 is FQNNGV in the germline V gene. This CDR3 region has 15 residues. CDR3 amino acids: CASDQGTGITYEQYF. The CDR3 DNA is TGTGCCAGCGACCAAGGGACAGGGATAACCTACGAGCAGTACTTC.

The count of this clonotype is one. A read error is likely, as this CDR3 ends without the conserved phenylalanine or tryptophan. The DNA is omitted, as the CDR3 cannot be located on it reliably, and the CDR3 follows TCRdb's listing. The chain couples TRBV11-2 to TRBJ2-1. Germline loops: CDR1 SGHAT, CDR2 FQNNGV. 14 amino acids form the CDR3, both terminal residues included. Here the CDR3 reads CASSLSASYNEHFL.

In the case of this clonotype: A much larger clone is a single base away; this may be a read error. The chain recombines TRBV4-3 with TRBJ1-2; 9 nucleotides align to TRBD1. Germline-derived CDR1 and CDR2 are LGHNA and YSLEER. This CDR3 region has 15 residues. In DNA form, the CDR3 reads TGCGCCAGCAACCAAGAGACAGGGGGTAACTATGGCTACACCTTC. Translation: CASNQETGGNYGYTF.

Regarding this clonotype: This may be a read error, as it is one base from a much larger clone. The chain combines TRBV10-3 with TRBJ2-7; 7 bases fit TRBD1. The CDR3 covers 14 residues. The germline CDR1 and CDR2 sequences are ENHRY and SYGVKD. Unmatched junction bases numbered 8, after V lost 2 bases and J lost 7 bases. CDR3 sequence: CAISEDRELGEQYF. The CDR3 bases are TGTGCCATCAGTGAGGACAGGGAGTTAGGGGAGCAGTACTTC.

This clonotype was recorded many times. J is TRBJ2-6 and V is TRBV6-1; D remains ambiguous. Trimming shortened V by 3 bases and J by 0 bases, and 12 bases separated the two germline ends. There are 17 residues in the CDR3. Germline assignment: CDR1 MNHNS and CDR2 SASEGT. CDR3 region: CASSEATTGSGANVLTF. The CDR3 DNA is TGTGCCAGCAGTGAGGCTACGACTGGCTCTGGGGCCAACGTCCTGACTTTC.

This clonotype was seen repeatedly, ten times or more. V gene TRBV4-3 combines with J gene TRBJ2-7, with D perhaps TRBD1 (5 bases). The CDR3 totals 15 residues. Deletions cut 0 bases from V and 5 bases from J, with 14 bases between. CDR1 and CDR2 (germline): LGHNA, YSLEER. CDR3 protein: CASSQDLAGLDEQYF. The CDR3 DNA is TGCGCCAGCAGCCAAGATTTGGCAGGGCTGGACGAGCAGTACTTC.

CDR3 protein: CASSPPQGVGNEQFF. The CDR3 DNA reads TGTGCCAGCAGTCCCCCTCAGGGTGTCGGTAATGAGCAGTTCTTC. The chain is built from TRBV28 and TRBJ2-1; D is perhaps TRBD1 (5 bases). Trimming took 5 bases from V and 7 from J, leaving 18 bases between them. Looked up from germline, CDR1 is MDHEN and CDR2 is SYDVKM. The CDR3 is 15 residues long.

Turning to this clonotype: A much larger clonotype is one base distant, so this may be a read error. V gene TRBV12-3 or TRBV12-4 combines with J gene TRBJ2-1; TRBD2 agrees at 9 bases. V dropped 6 bases and J dropped 3; count of bases not matched to a gene: 9. The CDR3 loop spans 16 amino acids. The CDR3, as DNA: TGTGCCAGCAGCTCAGAGGCACTAGCGGGCTACAATGAGCAGTTCTTC. This gives the protein CASSSEALAGYNEQFF.

Turning to this clonotype: This may be a read error, as it is one base from a much larger clone. The genes are TRBV6-1 and TRBJ1-1; no definite D call. CDR1 and CDR2 from the germline V gene are MNHNS and SASEGT. The CDR3 length is 12 residues. CDR3 sequence reads: CTSSESITEAFF. The CDR3 coding sequence is TGTACCAGCAGTGAAAGTATCACTGAAGCTTTCTTT.

For this clonotype: A much more abundant neighbour one base away suggests this may be a read error. The CDR3 DNA reads as TGTGCCAGCAGTCCCCTTAGCGGGAGAAGTGAGCAGTTCTTC. This gives the protein CASSPLSGRSEQFF. The chain combines TRBV6-2 or TRBV6-3 with TRBJ2-1; 9 bases align to TRBD2. In germline, CDR1 is MNHEY, CDR2 SVGEGT. This CDR3 region has 14 residues. V shed 5 bases, J shed 9 bases, and the junction held 8 bases outside the gene matches.

Note on this clonotype: The conserved phenylalanine or tryptophan is not found at the CDR3 terminus, so this likely reflects a read error. It is unclear where the CDR3 begins or ends on the DNA, so no DNA is shown, and the CDR3 is as TCRdb lists it. The chain joins TRBV11-2 to TRBJ2-1; TRBD2 reflects the table's D call only, with no check against the DNA. With termini counted, the CDR3 has 14 amino acids. The germline V gene encodes CDR1 SGHAT and CDR2 FQNNGV. CDR3 amino acids: CTSSSPGLAGERFL.